This is a list of T cell receptor beta chains from one sample in a study of blood T cell repertoires in COVID-19. Data came from immunoSEQ multiplex PCR; TCRdb stores just in-frame clones and leaves some out. The sample includes 150,000 to 200,000 clones, 70% to 90% of them seen just once. The specimen sequenced was peripheral blood. These receptors came from a man aged 55-75 years with active or convalescent COVID-19. Both conserved end residues are part of each CDR3. The D gene is left open where the match is weak. Clone size is not always given. Where it is, it says once, few, many or a class for expanded clones.

j_gene,abundance,d_gene,v_gene,CDR3aa,CDR3nt
TRBJ2-5,NA,NA,TRBV18,CASSPPSDETQYF,TGTGCCAGCTCACCACCGAGTGATGAGACCCAGTACTTC
TRBJ2-5,NA,TRBD2,TRBV29-1,CSVENLAGGRETQYF,TGCAGCGTTGAAAACCTAGCGGGGGGGCGAGAGACCCAGTACTTC
TRBJ1-4,few,TRBD1,TRBV4-2,CASSPQGASEKLFF,TGTGCCAGCAGCCCCCAGGGGGCCAGTGAAAAACTGTTTTTT
TRBJ1-2,NA,TRBD1,TRBV4-1,CASSSGQGTSYGYTF,TGCGCCAGCAGCTCAGGACAGGGCACCTCCTATGGCTACACCTTC
TRBJ2-7,NA,NA,TRBV29-1,CSVDGSGHEQYF,TGCAGCGTTGATGGCAGTGGCCACGAGCAGTACTTC
TRBJ1-6,NA,TRBD1,TRBV4-1,CASSPGTGGKIGSPLHF,TGCGCCAGCAGCCCCGGGACAGGGGGAAAAATAGGTTCACCCCTCCACTTT
TRBJ2-3,NA,TRBD2,TRBV7-3,CASSLSGGPTDTQYF,TGTGCCAGCAGCTTATCGGGGGGACCCACAGATACGCAGTATTTT
TRBJ2-3,NA,TRBD2,TRBV5-5,CASSSVIPGLASTDTQYF,TGTGCCAGCAGCTCAGTCATACCGGGACTAGCGAGTACAGATACGCAGTATTTT
TRBJ1-5,NA,NA,TRBV12-5,CASGLGQQGNQPQHF,TGTGCTAGTGGTTTGGGTCAGCAGGGTAATCAGCCCCAGCATTTT
TRBJ1-2,NA,TRBD1,TRBV11-2,CASSLGTGGIYGYTF,TGTGCCAGCAGCTTAGGGACAGGGGGGATCTATGGCTACACCTTC
TRBJ2-2,NA,NA,TRBV2,CASSGDISTGELFF,TGTGCCAGCAGTGGGGACATCAGCACCGGGGAGCTGTTTTTT
TRBJ1-1,few,TRBD1,TRBV10-3,CAIRPGGTEAFF,TGTGCCATCAGGCCAGGGGGGACTGAAGCTTTCTTT
TRBJ1-2,few,NA,TRBV4-1,CASSPTYSPNYGYTF,TGCGCCAGCAGCCCAACCTACAGTCCTAACTATGGCTACACCTTC
TRBJ2-3,NA,NA,TRBV9,CASSAGGTDTQYF,TGTGCCAGCAGCGCCGGAGGCACAGATACGCAGTATTTT
TRBJ1-3,few,NA,TRBV14,CASSQDRVGNTIYF,TGTGCCAGCAGCCAAGATCGCGTGGGAAACACCATATATTTT
TRBJ1-5,few,NA,TRBV19,CASSIYPYREGNQPQHF,TGTGCCAGTAGTATTTACCCTTACCGAGAAGGCAATCAGCCCCAGCATTTT
TRBJ1-2,NA,TRBD1,TRBV30,CAWRPRQGSYGYTF,TGTGCCTGGAGACCACGACAGGGATCCTATGGCTACACCTTC
TRBJ2-7,NA,TRBD2,TRBV2,CASTWTSGGADEQYF,TGTGCCAGCACCTGGACTAGCGGGGGGGCCGACGAGCAGTACTTC
TRBJ2-7,NA,NA,TRBV12-3/TRBV12-4,CASSFQASYEQYF,TGTGCCAGCAGTTTCCAAGCCTCCTACGAGCAGTACTTC
TRBJ1-4,NA,TRBD1,TRBV4-1,CASSFSSDRGVTNEKLFF,TGCGCCAGCAGCTTCAGCTCGGACAGGGGGGTTACTAATGAAAAACTGTTTTTT
TRBJ2-3,few,NA,TRBV24-1,CATSDSRRGTDTQYF,TGTGCCACCAGTGATTCCAGACGGGGCACAGATACGCAGTATTTT
TRBJ2-1,NA,TRBD1,TRBV19,CASRGDSFSYNEQFF,TGTGCCAGTAGAGGGGACAGTTTTTCCTACAATGAGCAGTTCTTC
TRBJ2-7,NA,NA,TRBV3-1/TRBV3-2,CASSRGAELYEQYF,TGTGCCAGCAGCCGTGGGGCAGAGCTCTACGAGCAGTACTTC
TRBJ1-2,NA,NA,TRBV19,CASMGGNYGYTF,TGTGCCAGTATGGGAGGTAACTATGGCTACACCTTC
TRBJ1-6,NA,NA,TRBV4-1,CASSQEWSSYNSPLHF,TGCGCCAGCAGCCAAGAGTGGAGCTCCTATAATTCACCCCTCCACTTT
TRBJ1-1,NA,NA,TRBV3-1/TRBV3-2,CASSRGIGNTEAFF,TGTGCCAGCAGCAGGGGGATTGGGAACACTGAAGCTTTCTTT
TRBJ1-2,once,NA,TRBV7-3,CASSSGTTRSNYGYTF,TGTGCCAGCAGCTCCGGGACAACCCGTTCTAACTATGGCTACACCTTC
TRBJ1-1,NA,NA,TRBV18,CASSQNSRILRTTEAFF,TGTGCCAGCTCGCAGAACTCCAGGATTTTGAGAACCACTGAAGCTTTCTTT
TRBJ2-3,NA,TRBD2,TRBV5-1,CASADASGSGDTQYF,TGCGCCAGCGCCGATGCTAGCGGCAGCGGGGATACGCAGTATTTT
TRBJ2-7,NA,TRBD2,TRBV6-5,CASTSPWGGYEQYF,TGTGCCAGCACCTCCCCGTGGGGGGGCTACGAGCAGTACTTC
TRBJ1-3,NA,TRBD1,TRBV7-9,CASSLALAGGGNTIYF,TGTGCCAGCAGCTTAGCCCTGGCAGGGGGCGGAAACACCATATATTTT
TRBJ2-5,NA,TRBD2,TRBV4-1,CASSQDGAGGKTQYF,TGCGCCAGCAGCCAAGATGGGGCGGGGGGAAAGACCCAGTACTTC
TRBJ2-7,NA,NA,TRBV2,CASSGRHSYEQYF,TGTGCCAGCAGTGGGCGACACTCCTACGAGCAGTACTTC
TRBJ2-4,NA,TRBD2,TRBV9,CASSQGGMSKNIQYF,TGTGCCAGCAGCCAGGGAGGGATGTCCAAAAACATTCAGTACTTC
TRBJ1-2,few,NA,TRBV9,CASSADTENYGYTF,TGTGCCAGCAGCGCAGACACAGAGAACTATGGCTACACCTTC
TRBJ2-5,NA,NA,TRBV3-1/TRBV3-2,CASSLLGGQETQYF,TGTGCCAGCAGCCTCCTAGGGGGCCAAGAGACCCAGTACTTC
TRBJ2-7,NA,NA,TRBV25-1,CASSETGLGDEQYF,TGTGCCAGCAGTGAGACAGGCCTTGGGGACGAGCAGTACTTC
TRBJ1-2,NA,NA,TRBV19,CASRGSGGAYGYTF,TGTGCCAGTAGGGGCTCTGGGGGGGCCTATGGCTACACCTTC
TRBJ1-1,NA,TRBD1,TRBV7-6,CASSSTGRTEAFF,TGTGCCAGCAGCTCGACAGGGCGCACTGAAGCTTTCTTT
TRBJ1-6,NA,TRBD1,TRBV5-1,CASTTGTGGISYNSPLHF,TGCGCCAGCACCACCGGGACAGGGGGCATTTCCTATAATTCACCCCTCCACTTT
TRBJ1-2,NA,NA,TRBV6-1,CASSEIRWGYTF,TGTGCCAGCAGTGAAATTCGGTGGGGCTACACCTTC